Listed below are T cell receptor beta chains from one sample, sequenced in a study of control samples from healthy donors and cancer patients. Produced via immunoSEQ multiplex PCR; TCRdb's table is partial and in-frame only. The sample consists of 200,000 or so clones, about 89% of them appearing once. The sample was blood. The receptors derive from a man aged 25-45 years in good health. CDR3s include the opening cysteine and the closing phenylalanine or tryptophan. The order of the fields is D gene, clone size, J gene, V gene, CDR3 protein, CDR3 DNA. A D gene is named only where the DNA matches it firmly. Expanded clones get a size class; other rows say once, few or many, or leave the size out.

.	.	TRBJ1-2	TRBV16	CASSRGENYNYGYTF	TGTGCCAGCAGTCGAGGGGAGAACTATAACTATGGCTACACCTTC
.	.	TRBJ2-6	TRBV30	CAWNRAGANVLTF	TGTGCCTGGAACAGGGCTGGGGCCAACGTCCTGACTTTC
.	.	TRBJ1-1	TRBV19	CASSSTANTEAFF	TGTGCCAGTAGTTCGACAGCGAACACTGAAGCTTTCTTT
TRBD2	.	TRBJ2-1	TRBV4-1	CASSRVAGLAGEEQFF	TGCGCCAGCAGCCGCGTAGCGGGACTAGCGGGGGAGGAGCAGTTCTTC
TRBD2	.	TRBJ2-3	TRBV7-9	CASSPGLAGARTDTQYF	TGTGCCAGCAGCCCGGGACTAGCGGGGGCCCGCACAGATACGCAGTATTTT
.	.	TRBJ2-7	TRBV18	CASSTTGTEQYF	TGTGCCAGCTCAACGACAGGCACTGAGCAGTACTTC
.	.	TRBJ1-2	TRBV30	CAWSIGRRTNYGYTF	TGTGCCTGGAGTATCGGGAGACGGACTAACTATGGCTACACCTTC
.	.	TRBJ2-3	TRBV12-3/TRBV12-4	CASSLWDSRAQYF	TGTGCCAGCAGTCTTTGGGACTCCAGGGCGCAGTATTTT
TRBD1	few	TRBJ2-3	TRBV7-3	CASSPRQGPTDTQYF	TGTGCCAGCAGCCCCCGACAGGGGCCCACAGATACGCAGTATTTT
TRBD1	.	TRBJ2-7	TRBV6-1	CASSDPGQRAYEQYF	TGTGCCAGCAGTGATCCGGGACAGCGCGCCTACGAGCAGTACTTC
.	few	TRBJ1-4	TRBV2	CASTRANNEKLFF	TGTGCCAGCACCAGGGCGAATAATGAAAAACTGTTTTTT
.	.	TRBJ1-1	TRBV6-5	CASSLGGQGNTEAFF	TGTGCCAGCAGCCTAGGCGGGCAGGGGAACACTGAAGCTTTCTTT
.	.	TRBJ1-6	TRBV11-2	CASSLDYNSPLHF	TGTGCCAGCAGCCTCGACTATAATTCACCCCTCCACTTT
.	once	TRBJ1-1	TRBV7-3	CASSLTGYGNTEAFF	TGTGCCAGCAGCTTAACCGGATACGGTAACACTGAAGCTTTCTTT
.	.	TRBJ2-3	TRBV10-1	CASSDGGRDTQYF	TGCGCCAGCAGTGACGGGGGCCGCGATACGCAGTATTTT
TRBD2	once	TRBJ2-1	TRBV11-2	CASSASGGDYNEQFF	TGTGCCAGCAGCGCAAGCGGGGGGGACTACAATGAGCAGTTCTTC
.	.	TRBJ2-3	TRBV21-1	CASSTSIQSDTDTQYF	TGTGCCAGCAGCACATCGATTCAGTCCGACACAGATACGCAGTATTTT
.	.	TRBJ1-3	TRBV5-4	CASSWGVSGANTIYF	TGTGCCAGCAGCTGGGGAGTTTCGGGGGCCAACACCATATATTTT
.	.	TRBJ2-7	TRBV19	CASSQNPGLSYEQYF	TGTGCCAGTAGTCAAAACCCAGGGCTCTCCTACGAGCAGTACTTC
TRBD1	.	TRBJ2-2	TRBV9	CASSAGTGGNTGELFF	TGTGCCAGCAGCGCAGGGACAGGGGGTAACACCGGGGAGCTGTTTTTT
.	.	TRBJ2-3	TRBV7-2	CASSSLPGGADTQYF	TGTGCCAGCAGCTCCCTCCCCGGGGGAGCAGATACGCAGTATTTT
TRBD2	once	TRBJ2-7	TRBV11-2	CASSPGLAGVYEQYF	TGTGCCAGCAGCCCCGGACTAGCGGGGGTCTACGAGCAGTACTTC
.	.	TRBJ1-4	TRBV7-9	CASSLAHEKLFF	TGTGCCAGCAGCTTAGCCCACGAAAAACTGTTTTTT
TRBD1	.	TRBJ1-2	TRBV24-1	CATSDGTGIYGYTF	TGTGCCACCAGTGATGGGACAGGGATATATGGCTACACCTTC
.	.	TRBJ2-2	TRBV15	CATSRARNNGELFF	TGTGCCACCAGCAGAGCACGGAACAACGGGGAGCTGTTTTTT
.	.	TRBJ2-6	TRBV28	CASSLLMSTGANVLTF	TGTGCCAGCAGTTTGTTGATGTCTACTGGGGCCAACGTCCTGACTTTC
.	.	TRBJ1-6	TRBV2	CATAGDSSYNSPLHF	TGTGCCACCGCCGGCGACAGCTCCTATAATTCACCCCTCCACTTT
.	.	TRBJ1-1	TRBV15	CATSRDRGARTEAFF	TGTGCCACCAGCAGAGACCGGGGGGCGAGAACTGAAGCTTTCTTT
.	.	TRBJ2-1	TRBV27	CASSLASYNEQFF	TGTGCCAGCAGTTTAGCCTCCTACAATGAGCAGTTCTTC
.	.	TRBJ1-2	TRBV18	CASSAQGRRGYGYTF	TGTGCCAGCTCGGCACAGGGTCGGCGTGGGTATGGCTACACCTTC
.	.	TRBJ1-5	TRBV2	CASQRDSLFNQPQHF	TGTGCCAGTCAAAGAGACAGCCTGTTTAATCAGCCCCAGCATTTT
.	.	TRBJ2-5	TRBV6-5	CASTRQRGETQYF	TGTGCCAGCACCCGACAGAGGGGGGAGACCCAGTACTTC
.	.	TRBJ2-3	TRBV7-9	CASSLLGVGDTQYF	TGTGCCAGCAGCTTACTGGGGGTTGGAGATACGCAGTATTTT
.	once	TRBJ2-3	TRBV9	CASSARWGTSTDTQYF	TGTGCCAGCAGCGCAAGATGGGGGACTAGCACAGATACGCAGTATTTT
.	.	TRBJ1-6	TRBV3-1/TRBV3-2	CASSQDMGKGNSPLHF	TGTGCCAGCAGCCAAGATATGGGGAAAGGGAATTCACCCCTCCACTTT
TRBD2	.	TRBJ2-3	TRBV30	CAWERGGRQGDTQYF	TGTGCCTGGGAGCGGGGGGGCCGTCAGGGAGATACGCAGTATTTT
TRBD1	.	TRBJ1-1	TRBV9	CASSPTGDAEAFF	TGTGCCAGCAGCCCCACAGGGGACGCTGAAGCTTTCTTT
TRBD1	once	TRBJ2-2	TRBV30	CAWRPRQGAPGELFF	TGTGCCTGGAGGCCGCGACAGGGGGCGCCCGGGGAGCTGTTTTTT
TRBD1	.	TRBJ1-1	TRBV7-9	CASGQVMNTEAFF	TGTGCCAGCGGACAGGTCATGAACACTGAAGCTTTCTTT
TRBD1	once	TRBJ2-3	TRBV11-2	CASSMTGGRDTQYF	TGTGCCAGCAGTATGACAGGGGGTAGGGATACGCAGTATTTT
.	.	TRBJ2-3	TRBV2	CAIHRDNTRTDTQYF	TGTGCCATCCACCGGGACAACACTCGCACAGATACGCAGTATTTT
.	once	TRBJ2-1	TRBV14	CASSQDLGRLNYNEQFF	TGTGCCAGCAGCCAAGATCTAGGGCGGCTGAACTACAATGAGCAGTTCTTC
.	once	TRBJ2-7	TRBV7-2	CASSIRGRDTSEQYF	TGTGCCAGCAGCATACGTGGCAGGGATACCTCAGAGCAGTACTTC
.	.	TRBJ2-2	TRBV12-3/TRBV12-4	CASSLGTGELFF	TGTGCCAGCAGTTTGGGCACCGGGGAGCTGTTTTTT
.	.	TRBJ2-7	TRBV5-1	CASSAGNRAHEQYF	TGCGCCAGCAGCGCAGGAAACAGGGCCCACGAGCAGTACTTC
.	once	TRBJ2-1	TRBV19	CASKESPHSYNEQFF	TGTGCCAGTAAAGAGTCCCCACATTCTTACAATGAGCAGTTCTTC
.	.	TRBJ2-6	TRBV11-2	CASSEHSSGANVLTF	TGTGCCAGCAGCGAACACAGCTCTGGGGCCAACGTCCTGACTTTC
TRBD1	.	TRBJ2-3	TRBV7-8	CASSTGQGATDTQYF	TGTGCCAGCAGCACCGGACAGGGGGCTACAGATACGCAGTATTTT